The 8 T cell receptor beta chains in this list originate from one sample, sequenced in a study of CD8 T cells in ankylosing spondylitis. Overall study findings and caveats: What appeared characteristic of ankylosing spondylitis blood was a TCR beta motif of fewer than ten highly homologous variants.

TCRdb fed the 5' RACE reads into MiXCR, producing one record per CDR3 protein. The repertoire holds hundreds of thousands of distinct CDR3 sequences, with about an eighth as singletons. Their specific antigens are unknown. Specimen: blood, either unsorted or a sorted T cell fraction (not recorded which). The receptors derive from a male donor with ankylosing spondylitis.

The J gene is TRBJ2-7, the V gene TRBV7-2; 7 bases match TRBD1. This CDR3 spans 14 amino acids. The V segment lost 0 bases and the J segment 4 bases; nucleotides outside the gene matches: 3. CDR1 SGHTA and CDR2 FQGNSA come from the germline V gene. This CDR3 is CASSLAWDRYEQYF. The CDR3 DNA sequence: TGTGCCAGCAGCTTAGCGTGGGACAGATACGAGCAGTACTTC.

This clonotype was observed a handful of times. CDR3 coding DNA: TGTGCCACCGAAACTAGCGGTTCAGATACGCAGTATTTT. Its translation: CATETSGSDTQYF. The chain combines TRBV10-3 with TRBJ2-3, with 8 bases lining up with TRBD2. With 10 bases clipped from V and 4 bases from J, the junction kept 7 bases outside the gene matches. Germline values: CDR1 ENHRY, CDR2 SYGVKD. The CDR3 sequence is 13 residues long.

CDR3 residues: CSTSKDLSYEQYF. The DNA for the CDR3 is TGCAGTACCTCTAAGGACCTTTCCTACGAGCAGTACTTC. The chain joins TRBV20-1 to TRBJ2-7; D gene unclear. This CDR3 is 13 amino acids long. Trimming removed 8 bases at V and 1 base at J, with 15 bases between. Germline V CDR1 and CDR2: DFQATT, SNEGSKA (reference sequence).

J is TRBJ2-3 and V is TRBV5-1; no clear D gene. This CDR3 region has 15 residues. Trimming left V 6 bases short and J 4 bases short, with 18 bases between. Germline-derived CDR1 and CDR2 are SGHRS and YFSETQ. CDR3 sequence reads: CASKWPGRFPDTQYF. In nucleotides, the CDR3 is TGCGCCAGCAAGTGGCCCGGGCGGTTCCCAGATACGCAGTATTTT.

This clonotype was observed a handful of times. The genes are TRBV12-3 or TRBV12-4 and TRBJ2-3; D is unresolved. Trimming cost V 4 bases and J 7 bases, with 9 bases left between them. This CDR3 is built from 12 residues. In DNA, the CDR3 is TGTGCCAGCAGTTCCGGGCCGAATACGCAGTATTTT. Its protein product is CASSSGPNTQYF.

This rearrangement joins TRBV28 to TRBJ2-5; D is ambiguous. Trimming cost V 3 bases and J 7 bases, with 9 bases left between them. This CDR3 spans 12 amino acids. Germline-derived CDR1 and CDR2 are MDHEN and SYDVKM. The DNA of the CDR3 is TGTGCCAGCAGTTTCACTCTAGGGACCCAGTACTTC. Protein sequence: CASSFTLGTQYF.

This clonotype was detected only a few times. V is TRBV27 and J is TRBJ2-5; D remains ambiguous. The CDR3 loop spans 14 amino acids. Germline V gene lookup returns CDR1 MNHEY and CDR2 SMNVEV (reference sequence). V shed 3 bases and J shed 2 bases, with 10 bases lying between them. The CDR3 loop is CASSFWAGQETQYF. DNA of the CDR3: TGTGCCAGCAGTTTCTGGGCTGGACAAGAGACCCAGTACTTC.

The chain couples TRBV5-8 to TRBJ1-6; maybe TRBD1 (5 bases). The germline V and J ends were trimmed by 6 bases and 10 bases, with 11 bases remaining between them. CDR3 length: 12 residues. Looked up from germline, CDR1 is SGHTS and CDR2 is YDEGEE. CDR3 coding DNA: TGTGCCAGCAAGGAAGGGGAATCACCCCTCCACTTT. Its protein is CASKEGESPLHF. Supplemented by reference TRBV5-8 and TRBJ1-6, the full variable domain reads EAGVTQSPTHLIKTRGQQATLRCSPISGHTSVYWYQQALGLGLQFLLWYDEGEERNRGNFPPRFSGRQFPNYSSELNVNALELEDSALYLCASKEGESPLHFGNGTRLTVT.